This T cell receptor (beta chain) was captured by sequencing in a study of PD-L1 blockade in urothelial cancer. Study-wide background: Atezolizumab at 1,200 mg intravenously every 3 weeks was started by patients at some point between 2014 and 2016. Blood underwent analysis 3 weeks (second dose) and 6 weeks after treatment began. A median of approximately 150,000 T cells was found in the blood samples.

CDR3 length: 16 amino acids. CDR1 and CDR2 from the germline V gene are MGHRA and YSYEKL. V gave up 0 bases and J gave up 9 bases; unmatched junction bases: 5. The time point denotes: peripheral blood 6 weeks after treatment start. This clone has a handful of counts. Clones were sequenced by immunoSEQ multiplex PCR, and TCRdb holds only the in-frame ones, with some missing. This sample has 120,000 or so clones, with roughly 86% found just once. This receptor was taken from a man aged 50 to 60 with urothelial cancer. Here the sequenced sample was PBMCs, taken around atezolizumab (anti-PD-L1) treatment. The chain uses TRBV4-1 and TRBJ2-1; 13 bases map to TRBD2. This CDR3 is CASSQDRTSGRGEQFF. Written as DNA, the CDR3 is TGCGCCAGCAGCCAAGACCGGACTAGCGGGAGAGGTGAGCAGTTCTTC.